These 29 T cell receptor beta chains were sequenced from one sample in a study of blood T cell repertoires in COVID-19. TCRdb's copy holds only in-frame clones and misses some; the assay was immunoSEQ multiplex PCR. This repertoire shows fewer than 350,000 clones, roughly 86% found once; its top ten account for 0.95% to 1.1%. The sample taken for sequencing was PBMCs or T cells enriched from blood (not recorded which). These receptors originate from a young woman who had been exposed to COVID-19.

The chain links TRBV5-1 to TRBJ2-1, with 7 positions matching TRBD2. Germline V lookup: CDR1 SGHRS, CDR2 YFSETQ. The CDR3 sequence is 14 residues long. J lost 8 bases, V lost 0 bases, and 5 bases had no gene match. CDR3 bases: TGCGCCAGCAGCTTGGGTGGGAGGGCCGATGAGCAGTTCTTC. Translating it yields CASSLGGRADEQFF.

The CDR3 loop reads CASSLDMGLAGGPNGELFF. The CDR3, as DNA: TGTGCCAGCAGTTTAGATATGGGACTAGCGGGAGGGCCGAACGGGGAGCTGTTTTTT. The chain is built from TRBV27 and TRBJ2-2, with TRBD2 identical over 16 bases. The V gene's germline CDR1 is MNHEY and CDR2 SMNVEV (reference sequence). The trim removed 2 bases at V and 7 bases at J, leaving 10 bases unmatched. This CDR3 contains 19 residues.

The chain employs TRBV6-1 and TRBJ2-2; D is possibly TRBD1 (7 bases). V was trimmed by 1 base and J by 3 bases, leaving 12 bases between them. CDR3 length: 16 amino acids. In germline, CDR1 is MNHNS, CDR2 SASEGT. The chain's CDR3 is CASSEGQGGHTGELFF. The CDR3 DNA is TGTGCCAGCAGTGAAGGACAGGGAGGCCACACCGGGGAGCTGTTTTTT.

The rearrangement uses TRBV15 and TRBJ2-7; 9 bases map to TRBD2. Germline V gene sequence: CDR1 LNHNV, CDR2 YYDKDF (reference sequence). There are 19 residues in the CDR3. The V gene end was trimmed by 3 bases and the J gene end by 5 bases; junction bases not matched to a gene: 20. CDR3 in amino acids: CATSSLILKAGGFDDEQYF. The DNA for the CDR3 is TGTGCCACCAGCAGTCTTATCCTGAAAGCGGGAGGTTTCGACGACGAGCAGTACTTC.

This chain joins TRBV19 and TRBJ2-3; D is perhaps TRBD1 (5 bases). CDR1 and CDR2 (germline): LNHDA, SQIVND (reference sequence). The CDR3 covers 15 residues. With 1 base removed from V and 2 bases from J, the gap between germline ends came to 10 bases. CDR3 loop: CASSIGQSTTDTQYF. In DNA, the CDR3 is TGTGCCAGTAGTATAGGACAGTCCACCACAGATACGCAGTATTTT.

CDR3 residues: CASSLGRGSGPTDTQYF. In nucleotides, the CDR3 is TGTGCCAGCAGCTTAGGCCGCGGTAGCGGGCCCACAGATACGCAGTATTTT. The chain combines TRBV13 with TRBJ2-3; 7 nucleotides line up with TRBD2. This CDR3 comprises 17 residues. Trimming took 0 bases from V and 2 from J; bases not matched to a gene: 8. The germline V gene has CDR1 PRHDT and CDR2 FYEKMQ (reference sequence).

The chain links TRBV11-2 to TRBJ2-3; TRBD2 is a possible D gene (5 bases). CDR3 length: 13 residues. Germline lookup yields CDR1 SGHAT and CDR2 FQNNGV. Trimming shortened V by 6 bases and J by 6 bases, and 13 bases separated the two germline ends. The CDR3, as DNA: TGTGCCAGCAGTTATAGCGACCCGGATACGCAGTATTTT. Translated, it gives CASSYSDPDTQYF. Combining the CDR3 with reference TRBV11-2 and TRBJ2-3 gives the whole variable domain EAGVAQSPRYKIIEKRQSVAFWCNPISGHATLYWYQQILGQGPKLLIQFQNNGVVDDSQLPKDRFSAERLKGVDSTLKIQPAKLEDSAVYLCASSYSDPDTQYFGPGTRLTVL.

The rearrangement uses TRBV5-5 and TRBJ1-1, with D possibly being TRBD1 (6 bases). The V gene's germline CDR1 is SGHKS and CDR2 YYEKEE (reference sequence). Trimming left V 3 bases short and J 3 bases short, with 12 bases between. The CDR3 has 14 amino acids. The CDR3 bases are TGTGCCAGCAGCTCCTCACCAGGGGACACTGAAGCTTTCTTT. This translates into CASSSSPGDTEAFF.

This clone was recorded once. The chain joins TRBV28 to TRBJ2-7; 9 bases are a match to TRBD1. V shed 6 bases, J shed 5 bases, and the junction held 11 bases outside the gene matches. The CDR3 runs 15 residues. Germline CDR1 reads MDHEN; CDR2 reads SYDVKM. The CDR3 DNA reads TGTGCCAGCAGCACCCCGGGACAGGGTAACAACGAGCAGTACTTC. Protein sequence: CASSTPGQGNNEQYF.

CDR3 DNA: TGCGCCAGCAGTGAGTCTGGCCATGGGAACACTGAAGCTTTCTTT. It specifies CASSESGHGNTEAFF. The chain employs TRBV10-1 and TRBJ1-1; D is undetermined. V lost 0 bases and J 1 base, leaving 9 bases between the germline ends. The V gene's germline CDR1 is WNHNN and CDR2 SYGVQD (reference sequence). CDR3 size: 15 residues.

The sample holds one count of this clone. The rearrangement uses TRBV28 and TRBJ2-6; the D gene is possibly TRBD1 (6 bases). V lost 5 bases, J lost 0 bases, and 14 bases lay in between. Germline V lookup: CDR1 MDHEN, CDR2 SYDVKM. The CDR3 has 17 residues. The CDR3 reads CASSRTQGSSGANVLTF. CDR3 DNA sequence: TGTGCCAGCAGTCGGACTCAGGGGTCCTCTGGGGCCAACGTCCTGACTTTC.

This chain links TRBV3-1 (or the pseudogene TRBV3-2) with TRBJ1-3; no reliable D call. The CDR3 consists of 15 residues. The ends were cut back, 2 bases at V and 0 bases at J, with 8 bases in the middle. From germline, CDR1 is LGHDT and CDR2 YNNKEL (reference sequence). CDR3 DNA sequence: TGTGCCAGCAGCCAAATCTCCAGCTCTGGAAACACCATATATTTT. Its translation: CASSQISSSGNTIYF.

The chain has TRBV27 and TRBJ2-7; 9 positions agree with TRBD1. This CDR3 contains 16 residues. The trim removed 7 bases at V and 6 bases at J, leaving 16 bases unmatched. CDR1 and CDR2 from the germline V gene are MNHEY and SMNVEV (reference sequence). The CDR3 DNA is TGTGCCAGCACCCTAGGACAGGGGAGAAGGGCTACCGAGCAGTACTTC. This gives the protein CASTLGQGRRATEQYF.

V is TRBV7-6 and J is TRBJ1-1; D gene unclear. The ends were cut back, 3 bases at V and 3 bases at J, with 17 bases in the middle. This CDR3 region has 16 residues. The germline V gene encodes CDR1 SGHVS and CDR2 FNYEAQ. CDR3 sequence reads: CASSFSRDIGDTEAFF. CDR3 sequence (DNA): TGTGCCAGCAGCTTTTCGAGGGATATCGGGGACACTGAAGCTTTCTTT.

The genes are TRBV28 and TRBJ2-7; 7 bases map to TRBD2. Germline CDR1 reads MDHEN; CDR2 reads SYDVKM. After removal of 5 bases from V and 3 bases from J, the junction contained 7 bases not matched to a gene. The CDR3 is made up of 14 amino acids. CDR3 coding DNA: TGTGCCAGCAGTAGCCGGGACTACGGCTACGAGCAGTACTTC. Translation: CASSSRDYGYEQYF.

This clone was seen a single time. V and J are TRBV6-5 and TRBJ1-1; D gene uncertain. V was pared by 7 bases and J by 4 bases, with 13 bases between. Germline V gene data show CDR1 as MNHEY and CDR2 as SVGAGI. This CDR3 has 13 amino acids. Here the CDR3 reads CASNQTRVTEAFF. For the CDR3, the DNA is TGTGCCAGCAACCAAACCCGGGTCACTGAAGCTTTCTTT.

This rearrangement joins TRBV7-9 to TRBJ2-7, with D perhaps TRBD1 (5 bases). The CDR3 contains 14 residues. Germline values: CDR1 SEHNR, CDR2 FQNEAQ (reference sequence). Deletions cut 1 base from V and 6 bases from J, with 13 bases between. The DNA for the CDR3 is TGTGCCAGCAGCTTAGAGGGTAGGGGAAGCGAGCAGTACTTC. The encoded protein is CASSLEGRGSEQYF. Full variable domain (missing parts from reference TRBV7-9 and TRBJ2-7): DTGVSQNPRHKITKRGQNVTFRCDPISEHNRLYWYRQTLGQGPEFLTYFQNEAQLEKSRLLSDRFSAERPKGSFSTLEIQRTEQGDSAMYLCASSLEGRGSEQYFGPGTRLTVT.

V usage is TRBV30 and J usage is TRBJ2-7, with 13 bases that match TRBD2. Germline V gene sequence: CDR1 GTSNPN, CDR2 SVGIG (reference sequence). V lost 5 bases, J lost 6 bases, and 7 bases stayed unmatched. The CDR3 consists of 14 residues. CDR3 nucleotide sequence: TGTGCCTGGGGGCTTGGACTAGCGGGAGTCGAGCAGTACTTC. It is translated as CAWGLGLAGVEQYF.

V is TRBV6-5 and J is TRBJ2-3; D might be TRBD1 (5 bases). The CDR3 runs 13 residues. The germline CDR1 and CDR2 sequences are MNHEY and SVGAGI. V lost 2 bases and J lost 4, with 7 bases in between. The CDR3 region is CASSYQGADTQYF. As DNA, the CDR3 is TGTGCCAGCAGTTACCAGGGCGCAGATACGCAGTATTTT.

The J gene is TRBJ2-5, the V gene TRBV5-1; no definite D call. The CDR3 runs to 13 residues. V gave up 0 bases and J gave up 1 base, with 4 bases separating them. Germline lookup yields CDR1 SGHRS and CDR2 YFSETQ. CDR3 in amino acids: CASSLGSQETQYF. CDR3 nucleotide sequence: TGCGCCAGCAGCTTGGGCAGCCAAGAGACCCAGTACTTC.

This clone was seen more than once but under ten times. The chain couples TRBV5-1 to TRBJ1-1; D is ambiguous. The CDR3 runs 13 residues. V lost 0 bases, J lost 0 bases, and 3 bases lay in between. The germline CDR1 and CDR2 sequences are SGHRS and YFSETQ. DNA of the CDR3: TGCGCCAGCAGCTTGGATATGAACACTGAAGCTTTCTTT. It encodes CASSLDMNTEAFF.

The chain carries TRBV12-3 or TRBV12-4 and TRBJ1-3; no clear D. Trimming took 10 bases from V and 0 from J, leaving 4 bases between them. This CDR3 spans 11 amino acids. This chain's CDR3 is CATSSGNTIYF. CDR3 bases: TGTGCCACCTCCTCTGGAAACACCATATATTTT.

This clone was seen a few times. The chain employs TRBV28 and TRBJ1-1; D may be TRBD1 (6 bases). The germline V gene has CDR1 MDHEN and CDR2 SYDVKM. V gave up 4 bases and J gave up 1 base, with 13 bases separating them. The length of the CDR3 is 15 residues. CDR3 protein: CASSSTGQPNTEAFF. CDR3 DNA: TGTGCCAGCAGTTCCACGGGACAACCGAACACTGAAGCTTTCTTT. Full variable domain (rest looked up from reference TRBV28 and TRBJ1-1): DVKVTQSSRYLVKRTGEKVFLECVQDMDHENMFWYRQDPGLGLRLIYFSYDVKMKEKGDIPEGYSVSREKKERFSLILESASTNQTSMYLCASSSTGQPNTEAFFGQGTRLTVV.

The V gene is TRBV5-1, the J gene TRBJ2-7; 9 bases fit TRBD1. Germline CDR1 SGHRS, CDR2 YFSETQ. V shed 5 bases, J shed 2 bases, and the junction held 8 bases outside the gene matches. CDR3 length equals 15 residues. This CDR3 reads CASSPGTGLTYEQYF. In DNA form, the CDR3 reads TGCGCCAGCAGTCCCGGGACAGGGTTGACCTACGAGCAGTACTTC.

The V call is TRBV18, the J call TRBJ2-7, with 9 bases fitting TRBD1. The CDR3 runs to 18 residues. The germline V gene has CDR1 KGHSH and CDR2 LQKENI. V gave up 3 bases and J gave up 4 bases; unmatched junction bases: 16. CDR3 sequence reads: CASSPEGQGTSGTYEQYF. As DNA, the CDR3 is TGTGCCAGCTCACCTGAGGGACAGGGCACATCGGGCACGTACGAGCAGTACTTC.

The chain has TRBV5-1 and TRBJ2-7; 9 bases align to TRBD2. J was trimmed by 3 bases and V by 0 bases; bases with no gene match: 7. The CDR3 covers 16 residues. Germline V gives CDR1 SGHRS, CDR2 YFSETQ. CDR3: CASSLGNSGGFYEQYF. The CDR3 region has the DNA TGCGCCAGCAGCTTGGGGAATAGCGGGGGATTCTACGAGCAGTACTTC.

V and J are TRBV29-1 and TRBJ2-5; TRBD2 is a possible D gene (7 bases). This CDR3 spans 12 amino acids. CDR1 is SQVTM, CDR2 ANQGSEA, per germline. The V end lost 5 bases, the J end lost 5 bases, and 12 bases lay between the germline ends. CDR3 residues: CSVKGGLETQYF. The CDR3 DNA sequence: TGCAGCGTTAAGGGGGGGTTGGAGACCCAGTACTTC.

V and J are TRBV3-1 (or the pseudogene TRBV3-2) and TRBJ2-7; TRBD1 might be the D (6 bases). V lost 0 bases and J lost 10, with 16 bases in between. The CDR3 spans 14 residues. Germline-derived CDR1 and CDR2 are LGHDT and YNNKEL (reference sequence). CDR3 DNA sequence: TGTGCCAGCAGCCAAGAGGGGGCGGAAGGGCAACAGTACTTC. Protein sequence: CASSQEGAEGQQYF.

The chain recombines TRBV5-6 with TRBJ2-7; D is possibly TRBD2 (7 bases). Trimming took off 2 bases at V and 2 bases at J, with 14 bases between the two ends. Germline CDR1 SGHDT, CDR2 YYEEEE. The CDR3 length is 15 residues. The CDR3 spells CASSLAGQGTYEQYF. The CDR3, as DNA: TGTGCCAGCAGCTTAGCGGGGCAGGGGACCTACGAGCAGTACTTC.